The next 25 T cell receptor beta chains were all read from a single sample in a study of blood T cell repertoires in COVID-19. Using immunoSEQ multiplex PCR, the repertoire was profiled, and TCRdb retains in-frame clones only, with some absent. Found here are fewer than 150,000 clones, about four fifths of them singletons; the top ten hold under 20%. The sample comprised PBMCs or T cells enriched from blood (not recorded which). The receptors derive from a man aged 25-45 years who had recovered from COVID-19.

The CDR3 DNA is TGTGCCTGGAGTGTACAAGGAAACACCATATATTTT. It yields the protein CAWSVQGNTIYF. The chain recombines TRBV30 with TRBJ1-3; D remains ambiguous. The V gene's germline CDR1 is GTSNPN and CDR2 SVGIG (reference sequence). The CDR3 has 12 residues. V lost 0 bases to trimming and J lost 4 bases, with 4 bases between them.

The chain has TRBV19 and TRBJ1-2, with 7 bases identical to TRBD1. V gave up 2 bases and J gave up 4 bases; unmatched junction bases: 7. The CDR3 extends over 15 amino acids. Germline V CDR1 and CDR2: LNHDA, SQIVND (reference sequence). CDR3 nucleotide sequence: TGTGCCAGTAGTATATTGGCAGGGGACAGCTATGGCTACACCTTC. This gives the protein CASSILAGDSYGYTF.

V gene TRBV3-1 (or the pseudogene TRBV3-2) combines with J gene TRBJ2-1, with D possibly being TRBD1 (6 bases). Germline lookup yields CDR1 LGHDT and CDR2 YNNKEL (reference sequence). The CDR3 totals 18 residues. V was shortened by 1 base and J by 3 bases, with 19 bases between the two germline ends. The CDR3 nucleotides read TGTGCCAGCAGCCAAGCACCTTCACAGGGTGGAAGCTACAATGAGCAGTTCTTC. This encodes CASSQAPSQGGSYNEQFF.

The rearrangement links TRBV5-1 to TRBJ1-1; no clear D. The CDR3 is 14 amino acids. With 0 bases removed from V and 5 bases from J, the gap between germline ends came to 11 bases. Germline CDR1 and CDR2: SGHRS and YFSETQ. The CDR3 region is CASSLGSGWTEAFF. CDR3 nucleotides: TGCGCCAGCAGCTTGGGATCGGGTTGGACTGAAGCTTTCTTT.

The chain carries TRBV29-1 and TRBJ1-1; 9 bases are a match to TRBD1. V dropped 4 bases and J dropped 10; count of bases not matched to a gene: 7. Germline CDR1 reads SQVTM; CDR2 reads ANQGSEA. The CDR3 loop spans 12 amino acids. The CDR3 DNA follows: TGCAGCGTTGCGGGGACAGGGATCGCAGCTTTCTTT. Amino acids: CSVAGTGIAAFF.

V gene TRBV12-5 combines with J gene TRBJ2-1; D gene ambiguous. CDR1 is LGHNT and CDR2 is FRNRAP in the germline V gene. There are 14 residues in the CDR3. V was trimmed by 0 bases and J by 7 bases, leaving 10 bases between them. The CDR3 protein is CASGLVLRWNEQFF. In DNA, the CDR3 is TGTGCTAGTGGTTTGGTACTGAGGTGGAATGAGCAGTTCTTC.

J is TRBJ2-1 and V is TRBV5-1; 16 bases are shared with TRBD2. Trimming removed 4 bases from V and 8 bases from J; junction bases left unmatched: 9. There are 17 residues in the CDR3. CDR1 and CDR2 from the germline V gene are SGHRS and YFSETQ. CDR3 protein: CASSTGTSGRARDEQFF. The CDR3 DNA reads as TGCGCCAGCAGCACAGGGACTAGCGGGAGGGCCCGGGATGAGCAGTTCTTC.

The rearrangement links TRBV5-6 to TRBJ2-2; no clear D gene. Trimming cost V 6 bases and J 1 base, with 7 bases left between them. Germline CDR1 is SGHDT and CDR2 is YYEEEE. The CDR3 runs to 13 residues. CDR3 loop: CASNPGNTGELFF. CDR3 sequence (DNA): TGTGCCAGCAACCCGGGGAACACCGGGGAGCTGTTTTTT. The variable domain in full, completed from reference TRBV5-6 and TRBJ2-2, reads DAGVTQSPTHLIKTRGQQVTLRCSPKSGHDTVSWYQQALGQGPQFIFQYYEEEERQRGNFPDRFSGHQFPNYSSELNVNALLLGDSALYLCASNPGNTGELFFGEGSRLTVL.

DNA of the CDR3: TGTGCCAGCAGCCGCGAACAACAGGGTCGCACCGGGGAGCTGTTTTTT. Amino acids: CASSREQQGRTGELFF. This chain uses TRBV5-8 with TRBJ2-2; D might be TRBD1 (6 bases). V lost 4 bases and J lost 4, with 17 bases in between. Germline assignment: CDR1 SGHTS and CDR2 YDEGEE. This CDR3 spans 16 amino acids.

The chain recombines TRBV6-5 with TRBJ1-4; 8 positions agree with TRBD1. The CDR3 is 14 residues long. CDR1 and CDR2 (germline): MNHEY, SVGAGI. Trimming at V came to 6 bases and at J to 8 bases, leaving 8 bases not matched to a gene. The CDR3 sequence: CASRGQGGGEKLFF. CDR3 nucleotide sequence: TGTGCCAGCAGAGGACAGGGAGGGGGAGAAAAACTGTTTTTT.

V is TRBV7-9 and J is TRBJ1-6, with D tentatively TRBD1 (6 bases). V gave up 7 bases and J gave up 3 bases, with 13 bases separating them. The CDR3 totals 15 residues. The V gene's germline CDR1 is SEHNR and CDR2 FQNEAQ (reference sequence). In DNA, the CDR3 is TGTGCCAGCAACTTGGACAGCCTCTATAATTCACCCCTCCACTTT. Protein product: CASNLDSLYNSPLHF.

The chain carries TRBV30 and TRBJ2-7; D possibly corresponds to TRBD1 (6 bases). V dropped 2 bases and J dropped 0 bases, with 8 bases sitting between them. The CDR3 consists of 13 residues. Germline CDR1 GTSNPN, CDR2 SVGIG (reference sequence). CDR3 nucleotide sequence: TGTGCCTGGAGTAGGGACAACTCCTACGAGCAGTACTTC. This translates into CAWSRDNSYEQYF.

There are a few counts of this clone. This chain links TRBV29-1 with TRBJ2-7, with 12 bases aligning to TRBD2. This CDR3 comprises 13 residues. V shed 6 bases and J 6 bases; nucleotides not matched to a gene: 6. Looked up from germline, CDR1 is SQVTM and CDR2 is ANQGSEA. The CDR3 DNA is TGCAGCGTCGGGACTAGCGGGTCCCCCGAGCAGTACTTC. This translates into CSVGTSGSPEQYF.

The chain is built from TRBV19 and TRBJ1-2; D gene unclear. Trimming left V 5 bases short and J 6 bases short, with 10 bases between. Per germline, CDR1 LNHDA and CDR2 SQIVND (reference sequence). This CDR3 region has 12 residues. In DNA form, the CDR3 reads TGTGCCAGTAGTCCGGGGAACCATGGCTACACCTTC. It specifies CASSPGNHGYTF.

This chain joins TRBV7-9 and TRBJ1-6; 8 bases fit TRBD1. Unmatched junction bases numbered 6, after V lost 5 bases and J lost 9 bases. The germline V gene has CDR1 SEHNR and CDR2 FQNEAQ (reference sequence). This CDR3 has 14 amino acids. DNA of the CDR3: TGTGCCAGCAGCGAAACAACAGGGGGTTCACCCCTCCACTTT. Its protein is CASSETTGGSPLHF.

The chain combines TRBV2 with TRBJ2-1; 11 bases align to TRBD2. Germline CDR1 is SNHLY and CDR2 is FYNNEI. Trimming removed 5 bases from V and 9 bases from J; junction bases left unmatched: 3. The CDR3 spans 13 residues. CDR3 bases: TGTGCCAGCAGTCCGGGACTAGCGGTTGAGCAGTTCTTC. This codes for CASSPGLAVEQFF. Drawing the rest from reference TRBV2 and TRBJ2-1, the complete variable domain is EPEVTQTPSHQVTQMGQEVILRCVPISNHLYFYWYRQILGQKVEFLVSFYNNEISEKSEIFDDQFSVERPDGSNFTLKIRSTKLEDSAMYFCASSPGLAVEQFFGPGTRLTVL.

The J gene is TRBJ1-2, the V gene TRBV2; no firm D call. Trimming pared 4 bases from V and 5 bases from J, leaving 14 bases between. The CDR3 contains 14 residues. Looked up from germline, CDR1 is SNHLY and CDR2 is FYNNEI. CDR3 loop: CASSAPGGGYGYTF. CDR3 nucleotides: TGTGCCAGCAGTGCCCCAGGAGGTGGGTATGGCTACACCTTC.

This chain joins TRBV5-1 and TRBJ2-3, with 8 bases aligning to TRBD2. J was trimmed by 4 bases and V by 2 bases; bases with no gene match: 9. The CDR3 is made up of 16 amino acids. Germline CDR1 reads SGHRS; CDR2 reads YFSETQ. The CDR3 coding sequence is TGCGCCAGCAGCTTAACCGGGACTAGTAACCCAGATACGCAGTATTTT. Encoded protein: CASSLTGTSNPDTQYF.

The genes are TRBV2 and TRBJ1-5, with 9 bases fitting TRBD1. CDR1 SNHLY and CDR2 FYNNEI come from the germline V gene. Germline trimming cut 7 bases from V and 6 bases from J; bases unmatched to any gene: 7. This CDR3 has 14 residues. The CDR3 reads CASIADRGGQPQHF. The CDR3 nucleotides read TGTGCCAGCATCGCGGACAGGGGTGGTCAGCCCCAGCATTTT.

DNA of the CDR3: TGTGCCAGCACCTCCGTACAGACGGGAGGGCCATACGAGCAGTACTTC. This encodes CASTSVQTGGPYEQYF. The chain combines TRBV7-9 with TRBJ2-7, with 8 bases matching TRBD2. Germline V gene sequence: CDR1 SEHNR, CDR2 FQNEAQ (reference sequence). This CDR3 has 16 amino acids. The J segment lost 4 bases and the V segment lost 7 bases, leaving 15 bases of the junction unmatched.

The genes are TRBV7-9 and TRBJ2-3; 9 bases map to TRBD2. Germline lookup yields CDR1 SEHNR and CDR2 FQNEAQ (reference sequence). Trimming removed 7 bases from V and 1 base from J; junction bases left unmatched: 3. CDR3 length: 14 amino acids. The CDR3 coding sequence is TGTGCCAGCAACCTAGCGGGGCGCACAGATACGCAGTATTTT. Translating gives CASNLAGRTDTQYF.

This clone occurred a few times. The chain carries TRBV27 and TRBJ2-3; D not certain. CDR3 size: 14 residues. V dropped 3 bases and J dropped 2 bases, with 9 bases sitting between them. Germline values: CDR1 MNHEY, CDR2 SMNVEV (reference sequence). The CDR3 nucleotides are TGTGCCAGCAGTTTGGGCAGGTACACAGATACGCAGTATTTT. Amino acids: CASSLGRYTDTQYF.

This chain uses TRBV6-2 or TRBV6-3 with TRBJ2-5; unclear D gene. CDR3 length: 11 amino acids. CDR1 and CDR2 from the germline V gene are MNHEY and SVGEGT. The germline V and J ends were trimmed by 6 bases and 2 bases, with 4 bases remaining between them. The CDR3 DNA follows: TGTGCCAGCAGCATACAAGAGACCCAGTACTTC. Its translation: CASSIQETQYF.

CDR3 coding DNA: TGTGCCAGCAGAAGAGCGGGAGTAAACACCGGGGAGCTGTTTTTT. Its translation is CASRRAGVNTGELFF. The chain combines TRBV6-5 with TRBJ2-2; 8 bases line up with TRBD2. V lost 6 bases and J lost 2; bases outside the gene matches: 5. This CDR3 contains 15 residues. Looked up from germline, CDR1 is MNHEY and CDR2 is SVGAGI.

This clone has only one observation. The rearrangement links TRBV6-5 to TRBJ2-5; D is unclear. Trimming removed 0 bases from V and 0 bases from J, with 5 bases in between. CDR3 length: 14 residues. Germline CDR1 and CDR2: MNHEY and SVGAGI. CDR3 in amino acids: CASSYSGNQETQYF. The CDR3 nucleotides read TGTGCCAGCAGTTACTCGGGCAACCAAGAGACCCAGTACTTC.